This T cell receptor beta chain was observed in a study of T cell clonotyping in hematopoietic cell transplantation. The J segment lost 5 bases and the V segment lost 8 bases, leaving 11 bases of the junction unmatched. The germline gives CDR1 SNHLY, CDR2 FYNNEI. CDR3 length equals 15 residues. Data came from immunoSEQ multiplex PCR; TCRdb stores just in-frame clones and leaves some out. Counted here are 15,000 or so clones, 70% to 85% occurring once; the ten biggest clones make up 5.8%. This specimen consisted of PBMCs, obtained 100 days after allogeneic stem cell transplant. This TCR was sampled from a female patient in her thirties or forties who had an allogeneic stem cell transplant from a related donor, so T cells may come from the graft donor. Some clones in this sample may be carry-over from other donors' samples. This rearrangement joins TRBV2 to TRBJ2-3; TRBD1 agrees at 9 bases. CDR3 nucleotide sequence: TGTGCCAGCGGGGGAGGACAGGGGATGGGAGATACGCAGTATTTT. Its protein is CASGGGQGMGDTQYF. The entire variable domain, with the rest obtained from reference TRBV2 and TRBJ2-3, is as follows: EPEVTQTPSHQVTQMGQEVILRCVPISNHLYFYWYRQILGQKVEFLVSFYNNEISEKSEIFDDQFSVERPDGSNFTLKIRSTKLEDSAMYFCASGGGQGMGDTQYFGPGTRLTVL.